The entry below gives a single T cell receptor (beta chain) sequence along with its context. As yet, its antigen is unknown. The sample belongs to a study of T cell responses to AZD1222 COVID-19 vaccine. The wider study: Second-dose schedules of about 4 or about 12 weeks were combined.

Clones were sequenced by immunoSEQ multiplex PCR, and TCRdb holds only the in-frame ones, with some missing. Of about 130,000 clones in the sample, 80% to 90% were seen once. This CDR3 spans 13 amino acids. Study observations and caveats: Repertoire sampling was restricted to post-peak T cell response timepoints. Regions left unmutated in variants are reportedly the target of nearly half of spike-specific TCRs. Baseline antibody screening turned up just a handful of seropositive AZD1222 recipients.

Sequenced material: peripheral blood, taken on day 0 of AZD1222 vaccination. The sequence derives from an adult in good health. The genes are TRBV21-1 and TRBJ2-5; the table names TRBD1, a call not compared with the DNA. TRBV21-1 is assigned pseudogene status. In DNA, the CDR3 is TGTGCCAGCAGACGACAGGGATGTTCGTCCCAGTACTTC. Translating it yields CASRRQGCSSQYF.